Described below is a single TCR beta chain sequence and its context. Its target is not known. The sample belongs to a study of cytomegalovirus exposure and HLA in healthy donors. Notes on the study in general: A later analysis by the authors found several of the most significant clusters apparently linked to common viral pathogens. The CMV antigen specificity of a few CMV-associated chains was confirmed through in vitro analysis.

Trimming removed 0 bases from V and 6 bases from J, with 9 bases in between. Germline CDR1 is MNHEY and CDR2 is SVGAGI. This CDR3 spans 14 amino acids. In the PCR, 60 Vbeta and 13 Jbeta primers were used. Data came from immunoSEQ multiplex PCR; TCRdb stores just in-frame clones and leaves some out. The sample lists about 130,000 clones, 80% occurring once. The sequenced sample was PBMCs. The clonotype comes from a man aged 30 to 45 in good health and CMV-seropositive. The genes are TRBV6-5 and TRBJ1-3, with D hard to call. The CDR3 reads CASSYSTGANTIYF. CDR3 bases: TGTGCCAGCAGTTACTCGACGGGTGCAAACACCATATATTTT.